A selection of T cell receptor beta chains follows, all from one sample in a study of cytomegalovirus exposure and HLA in healthy donors. The repertoire was sequenced with immunoSEQ multiplex PCR; TCRdb's copy has only in-frame clones and lacks some. Among about 120,000 clones listed, around three quarters were seen once. The sample consisted of PBMCs. Receptors were obtained from a man aged 18 to 29 in good health and CMV-seropositive. The CDR3 runs from the conserved cysteine through the conserved F or W. The D gene is left open where the match is weak. Rows may omit the clone size; those that give it use once, few, many or a size class.

d_gene	abundance	j_gene	v_gene	CDR3nt	CDR3aa
TRBD1	once	TRBJ2-4	TRBV15	TGTGCCACCAGCAGACCTGGGACAGGGGACTACAAAAACATTCAGTACTTC	CATSRPGTGDYKNIQYF
TRBD1	NA	TRBJ2-2	TRBV7-6	TGTGCCAGCAGCTTATGGGGACAGGGAATTACCGGGGAGCTGTTTTTT	CASSLWGQGITGELFF
TRBD1	NA	TRBJ2-4	TRBV27	TGTGCCAGCAGTTTGGGACAGAAAAACAGTCAGTACTTC	CASSLGQKNSQYF
TRBD1	NA	TRBJ2-7	TRBV5-4	TGTGCCAGCAGCTTGGGGGGACAGGGCGGTGGGCTGGGGTACTTC	CASSLGGQGGGLGYF
TRBD1	NA	TRBJ1-2	TRBV13	TGTGCCAGCAGCTTAGGGCAGGGGGATGGCTACACCTTC	CASSLGQGDGYTF
NA	NA	TRBJ1-2	TRBV6-1	TGTGCCAGCAGTGGTTGGCAGGGCGATTCGCCTAACTATGGCTACACCTTC	CASSGWQGDSPNYGYTF
NA	once	TRBJ2-1	TRBV5-1	TGCGCCAGCAGCCTAATTCGGGATGAGCAGTTCTTC	CASSLIRDEQFF
NA	NA	TRBJ2-7	TRBV25-1	TGTGCCAGCAGTGAATATGAGAGAGAGCAGTACTTC	CASSEYEREQYF
NA	NA	TRBJ1-5	TRBV27	TGTGCCAGCAGTTTAGGACAGATCAATCAGCCCCAGCATTTT	CASSLGQINQPQHF
TRBD2	once	TRBJ2-1	TRBV10-3	TGTGCCATCACCCGGACTAGCGGGGACAATGAGCAGTTCTTC	CAITRTSGDNEQFF
NA	NA	TRBJ1-5	TRBV28	TGTGCCAGCAGTTTGGACTCCCAGCGATATAGCAATCAGCCCCAGCATTTT	CASSLDSQRYSNQPQHF
TRBD1	NA	TRBJ1-1	TRBV5-1	TGCGCCAGCAGCACGGGACAGGCGGGGACTGAAGCTTTCTTT	CASSTGQAGTEAFF
NA	few	TRBJ1-1	TRBV18	TGTGCCAGCTCACCGGGACAAGCAAACACTGAAGCTTTCTTT	CASSPGQANTEAFF
NA	NA	TRBJ1-1	TRBV11-2	TGTGCCAGCAGCTTAATGACAGCCATGAACACTGAAGCTTTCTTT	CASSLMTAMNTEAFF
TRBD2	NA	TRBJ2-7	TRBV5-1	TGCGCCAGCAGCTTGGGGGGCGGGGGAAAGGTCTCCTACGAGCAGTACTTC	CASSLGGGGKVSYEQYF
NA	NA	TRBJ2-1	TRBV5-1	TGCGCCAGCAGCTTACTAGCAATCGGGATCGGGTACAATGAGCAGTTCTTC	CASSLLAIGIGYNEQFF
NA	NA	TRBJ2-5	TRBV6-1	TGTGCCAGCAGTGAAGCTTGGAGGCAAGAGACCCAGTACTTC	CASSEAWRQETQYF
NA	NA	TRBJ2-6	TRBV6-4	TGTGCCAGCAGTGAATCAGGTGTCGCTGGGGCCAACGGCCTGACTTTC	CASSESGVAGANGLTF
TRBD1	NA	TRBJ2-3	TRBV11-2	TGTGCCAGCACCCCTAGCGACAGGGGAGCAGATACGCAGTATTTT	CASTPSDRGADTQYF
TRBD1	NA	TRBJ1-3	TRBV15	TGTGCCACCCGCCGGACAGGCTCTGGAAACACCATATATTTT	CATRRTGSGNTIYF
TRBD2	NA	TRBJ2-2	TRBV10-3	TGTGCCATCACCTGGACTAGCGGGAACACCGGGGAGCTGTTTTTT	CAITWTSGNTGELFF
TRBD2	NA	TRBJ2-4	TRBV5-1	TGCGCCAGCAGCTTGGGTCCACTAGCGGGAGTTGGCATAGCCAAAAACAGTCAGTACTTC	CASSLGPLAGVGIAKNSQYF